Below are 12 T cell receptor beta chains sequenced from a single sample in a study of shared clonotypes between healthy human individuals. This table comes from immunoSEQ multiplex PCR, and its TCRdb copy is limited to in-frame clones, with some not included. The table lists some 1.5 million clones, about 98% of them singletons, with around 0.47% in the top ten. Sequencing input: naive CD4+ T cells sorted from blood. Subset: CD45RA+ positively selected. The origin of the receptors is a man aged 30 to 45 in good health.

The chain couples TRBV7-7 to TRBJ2-7, with 9 nucleotides matching TRBD1. Trimming at V came to 1 base and at J to 11 bases, leaving 6 bases not matched to a gene. Germline CDR1 SSHAT, CDR2 FNYEAQ (reference sequence). CDR3 size: 13 residues. This CDR3 is CASSLGEGTGKYF. The DNA for the CDR3 is TGTGCCAGCAGCTTAGGGGAAGGGACAGGGAAGTACTTC.

J is TRBJ1-1 and V is TRBV2; 8 nucleotides align to TRBD1. Germline V gene sequence: CDR1 SNHLY, CDR2 FYNNEI. The CDR3 is 14 amino acids. V shed 8 bases, J shed 5 bases, and the junction held 10 bases outside the gene matches. The CDR3 nucleotides are TGTGCCAGCTGTACGACAGGGGCGCAAACTGAAGCTTTCTTT. Amino acid sequence: CASCTTGAQTEAFF.

This chain uses TRBV10-2 with TRBJ2-3, with 8 bases fitting TRBD2. Unmatched junction bases numbered 6, after V lost 6 bases and J lost 4 bases. Germline assignment: CDR1 WSHSY and CDR2 SAAADI. This CDR3 comprises 14 residues. This chain's CDR3 is CASSLGRVSDTQYF. DNA for the CDR3: TGCGCCAGCAGCCTCGGGAGGGTCTCAGATACGCAGTATTTT.

This rearrangement joins TRBV28 to TRBJ2-1, with 7 bases aligning to TRBD1. From germline, CDR1 is MDHEN and CDR2 SYDVKM. V lost 6 bases, J lost 6 bases, and 8 bases stayed unmatched. The CDR3 loop spans 14 amino acids. CDR3 DNA: TGTGCCAGCAGGCGACAGGGCGGTTTCAATGAGCAGTTCTTC. It specifies CASRRQGGFNEQFF.

The chain uses TRBV4-2 and TRBJ2-5; 7 bases map to TRBD2. The CDR3 sequence is 14 residues long. V lost 1 base and J lost 4; bases outside the gene matches: 3. Germline V gives CDR1 LGHNA, CDR2 YNFKEQ. In nucleotides, the CDR3 is TGTGCCAGCAGCCAAGGGGGGGAGGGAGAGACCCAGTACTTC. This translates into CASSQGGEGETQYF.

This clone was seen just once. J is TRBJ2-1 and V is TRBV5-1; D ambiguous. The CDR3 runs to 13 residues. Between the trimmed V and J ends, which lost 0 bases and 6 bases, there was a span of 7 bases. CDR1 and CDR2 (germline): SGHRS, YFSETQ. In nucleotides, the CDR3 is TGCGCCAGCAGCTTGGATATTACCAATGAGCAGTTCTTC. It encodes CASSLDITNEQFF. Filled out from reference TRBV5-1 and TRBJ2-1, the complete variable domain reads KAGVTQTPRYLIKTRGQQVTLSCSPISGHRSVSWYQQTPGQGLQFLFEYFSETQRNKGNFPGRFSGRQFSNSRSEMNVSTLELGDSALYLCASSLDITNEQFFGPGTRLTVL.

As to this clone: This sample also contains other DNA sequences that code for the same CDR3. V gene TRBV7-9 combines with J gene TRBJ2-7; unclear D gene. The germline V gene has CDR1 SEHNR and CDR2 FQNEAQ (reference sequence). This CDR3 region has 11 residues. Trimming pared 3 bases from V and 3 bases from J, leaving 3 bases between. The CDR3 DNA sequence: TGTGCCAGCAGCTTGAACTACGAGCAGTACTTC. It codes for CASSLNYEQYF. Full variable domain (outside the CDR3, taken from reference TRBV7-9 and TRBJ2-7): DTGVSQNPRHKITKRGQNVTFRCDPISEHNRLYWYRQTLGQGPEFLTYFQNEAQLEKSRLLSDRFSAERPKGSFSTLEIQRTEQGDSAMYLCASSLNYEQYFGPGTRLTVT.

The table lists this clone with a count of one. This chain joins TRBV27 and TRBJ2-2; TRBD2 is a possible D gene (6 bases). Germline V gene lookup returns CDR1 MNHEY and CDR2 SMNVEV (reference sequence). The length of the CDR3 is 15 residues. V lost 5 bases, J lost 0 bases, and 10 bases lay in between. DNA of the CDR3: TGTGCCAGCAGTATGGCGGGGCCGAACACCGGGGAGCTGTTTTTT. It translates to CASSMAGPNTGELFF.

This chain joins TRBV5-1 and TRBJ2-7; 10 nucleotides align to TRBD2. This CDR3 has 17 amino acids. The J segment lost 3 bases and the V segment lost 3 bases, leaving 12 bases of the junction unmatched. Germline V gives CDR1 SGHRS, CDR2 YFSETQ. CDR3 loop: CASSSGPVAGGIYEQYF. The CDR3 DNA sequence: TGCGCCAGCAGCTCCGGGCCGGTAGCGGGAGGAATCTACGAGCAGTACTTC.

This chain links TRBV7-2 with TRBJ2-1; D uncertain. V lost 5 bases and J lost 6, with 14 bases in between. Germline loops: CDR1 SGHTA, CDR2 FQGNSA. The CDR3 has 14 amino acids. The CDR3 region is CASSITATVNEQFF. For the CDR3, the DNA is TGTGCCAGCAGCATTACCGCGACGGTCAATGAGCAGTTCTTC.

On this clone: Other nucleotide sequences from this sample produce the same CDR3. This chain links TRBV18 with TRBJ2-7; TRBD2 aligns across 13 bases. CDR1 and CDR2 from the germline V gene are KGHSH and LQKENI. After removal of 3 bases from V and 2 bases from J, the junction contained 1 base not matched to a gene. This CDR3 is built from 15 residues. The CDR3 coding sequence is TGTGCCAGCTCACCCGGGACTAGCGGGACCTACGAGCAGTACTTC. Amino acid sequence: CASSPGTSGTYEQYF.

The chain uses TRBV5-6 and TRBJ1-5, with D maybe TRBD1 (5 bases). Germline CDR1 and CDR2: SGHDT and YYEEEE. Trimming cost V 1 base and J 7 bases, with 21 bases left between them. The CDR3 is 17 residues long. The CDR3 region is CASSLKGRELLRQPQHF. As DNA, the CDR3 is TGTGCCAGCAGCTTGAAGGGGCGGGAACTCTTGAGGCAGCCCCAGCATTTT.